Given below is one TCR beta chain in context. This record belongs to a study of blood T cell repertoires in COVID-19. Sequenced by immunoSEQ multiplex PCR; TCRdb stores in-frame clones only, minus some. The sample carries approximately 50,000 clones, 87% recorded once. Germline V lookup: CDR1 SGHAT, CDR2 FQNNGV. Unmatched junction bases numbered 10, after V lost 4 bases and J lost 6 bases. The CDR3 contains 17 residues. This chain joins TRBV11-2 and TRBJ2-7, with 15 bases that match TRBD2. This TCR was sampled from a man aged 45-65 years with active COVID-19. The sequencing sample was made of peripheral blood. CDR3 amino acids: CASSSRRGGLAGGEQYF. In DNA, the CDR3 is TGTGCCAGCAGCTCGCGGCGGGGGGGACTAGCGGGAGGCGAGCAGTACTTC.